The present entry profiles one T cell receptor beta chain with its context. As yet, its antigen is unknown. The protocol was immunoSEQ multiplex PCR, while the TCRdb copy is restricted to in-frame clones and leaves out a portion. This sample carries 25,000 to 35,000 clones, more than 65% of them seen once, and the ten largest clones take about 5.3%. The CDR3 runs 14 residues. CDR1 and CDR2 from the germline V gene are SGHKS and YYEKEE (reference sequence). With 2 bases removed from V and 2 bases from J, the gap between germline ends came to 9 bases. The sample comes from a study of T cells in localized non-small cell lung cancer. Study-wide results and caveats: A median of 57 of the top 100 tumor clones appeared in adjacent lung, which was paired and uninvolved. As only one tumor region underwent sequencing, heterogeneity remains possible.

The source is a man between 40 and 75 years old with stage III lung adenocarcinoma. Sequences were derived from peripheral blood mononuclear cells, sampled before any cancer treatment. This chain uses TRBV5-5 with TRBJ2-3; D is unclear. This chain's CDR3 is CASSFEQYTDTQYF. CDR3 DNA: TGTGCCAGCAGCTTTGAGCAGTACACAGATACGCAGTATTTT.